This TCR beta chain was recovered during a study of shared T cell receptors in the human thymus. Only in-frame clones appear in the TCRdb table, and some are missing; sequencing was by immunoSEQ multiplex PCR. The data show 700,000 to 750,000 clones, over 75% seen once. The CDR3 spans 16 residues. Germline trimming cut 5 bases from V and 6 bases from J; bases unmatched to any gene: 10. Germline V gene lookup returns CDR1 SGHTA and CDR2 FQGNSA. The same sample was also studied in work on human thymus T cells. From that report: Donation was from healthy Finnish infants who were having corrective surgery that addressed congenital heart defects. Repertoires sampled from thymus and blood appeared biased in V and J gene usage.

The chain is built from TRBV7-2 and TRBJ2-2, with TRBD2 identical over 9 bases. Sample: thymocytes. The TCR sequence derives from a girl less than two years old with a congenital heart defect. CDR3 nucleotides: TGTGCCAGCAGCCCGGGGCGGGGGGGCCCGTCCGGGGAGCTGTTTTTT. Translated, it gives CASSPGRGGPSGELFF.